Following are 4 T cell receptor beta chains from one sample sequenced in a study of T cell repertoires in cytomegalovirus infection. Their specific antigens are unknown. TCRdb used MiXCR to reprocess the reads, holding one entry per CDR3 protein. The sample includes about 920,000 distinct CDR3 sequences, approximately 30% of them seen just once. The sample consisted of cultured CD8+ T cells from PBMCs, taken from culture after CMV antigen stimulation. These receptors originate from a human donor in good health (CMV status not recorded). Some clones in this sample may be carry-over from other donors' samples.

The chain couples TRBV29-1 to TRBJ2-5; no definite D call. Looked up from germline, CDR1 is SQVTM and CDR2 is ANQGSEA. The CDR3 length is 13 residues. V shed 2 bases and J shed 5 bases, with 12 bases lying between them. The CDR3 here is CSVELPFGETQYF. The CDR3 nucleotides are TGCAGCGTTGAACTCCCCTTTGGCGAGACCCAGTACTTC.

The J gene is TRBJ2-3, the V gene TRBV20-1; the D gene is possibly TRBD2 (5 bases). The CDR3 spans 14 residues. Trimming cost V 5 bases and J 6 bases, with 18 bases left between them. Germline V gives CDR1 DFQATT, CDR2 SNEGSKA (reference sequence). Here the CDR3 DNA reads TGCAGTGCTTCATATCCGGGAAAAGAGGATACGCAGTATTTT. Encoded protein: CSASYPGKEDTQYF.

The chain combines TRBV6-1 with TRBJ1-4; TRBD1 might be the D (5 bases). This CDR3 is 15 amino acids long. The V gene lost 1 base and the J gene lost 7 bases, with 13 bases spanning the gap. CDR1 and CDR2 from the germline V gene are MNHNS and SASEGT. The DNA of the CDR3 is TGTGCCAGCAGTGAAGAACTATCGGGACTTGAAAAACTGTTTTTT. Translating it yields CASSEELSGLEKLFF.

This clonotype was recorded a few times. The chain employs TRBV12-3 or TRBV12-4 and TRBJ2-7, with a tentative D call TRBD2 (7 bases). The CDR3 is 15 amino acids. Trimming stripped 1 base from V and 5 bases from J, with 15 bases between. The CDR3 sequence is CASSLGGGAGNEQYF. The CDR3, as DNA: TGTGCCAGCAGTTTAGGTGGGGGGGCAGGCAACGAGCAGTACTTC.